The next 11 T cell receptor beta chains were all read from a single sample in a study of blood T cell repertoires in COVID-19. Profiling relied on immunoSEQ multiplex PCR, and the TCRdb table lists in-frame clones only, not all of them. This table holds about 240,000 clones, 87% found once. The sample consisted of PBMCs or T cells enriched from blood (not recorded which). These receptors originate from a woman aged 30 to 39 with acute COVID-19.

The chain carries TRBV11-3 and TRBJ2-3, with TRBD2 identical over 13 bases. In germline, CDR1 is SGHNT, CDR2 YENEEA. This CDR3 has 16 residues. V was pared by 4 bases and J by 2 bases, with 3 bases of the junction left unmatched. DNA for the CDR3: TGTGCCAGCAGCTCCGGACTAGCGGGGGACACAGATACGCAGTATTTT. Its protein product is CASSSGLAGDTDTQYF.

This clone was seen a single time. The genes are TRBV24-1 and TRBJ1-2, with 9 bases matching TRBD1. The J segment lost 0 bases and the V segment lost 4 bases, leaving 5 bases of the junction unmatched. The CDR3 runs to 16 residues. Germline V gives CDR1 KGHDR, CDR2 SFDVKD. The DNA for the CDR3 is TGTGCCACCAGTGACCGAAGACAGGGGGCTAACTATGGCTACACCTTC. The encoded protein is CATSDRRQGANYGYTF.

The gene calls are TRBV4-2 and TRBJ2-7, with 10 bases identical to TRBD1. V lost 1 base, J lost 3 bases, and 3 bases stayed unmatched. Germline-derived CDR1 and CDR2 are LGHNA and YNFKEQ. The CDR3 length is 15 residues. CDR3 in amino acids: CASSQATGGVYEQYF. For the CDR3, the DNA is TGTGCCAGCAGCCAAGCGACAGGGGGCGTCTACGAGCAGTACTTC.

V and J are TRBV14 and TRBJ1-2, with D unresolved. The CDR3 length is 15 residues. Germline V gene lookup returns CDR1 SGHDN and CDR2 FVKESK. Trimming took 4 bases from V and 2 from J, leaving 14 bases between them. CDR3 loop: CASSPRLRTNYGYTF. CDR3 bases: TGTGCCAGCAGCCCCCGACTGCGTACAAACTATGGCTACACCTTC.

V gene TRBV6-5 combines with J gene TRBJ1-5, with a possible D match to TRBD1 (6 bases). V gave up 0 bases and J gave up 7 bases, with 16 bases separating them. This CDR3 contains 16 residues. Germline-derived CDR1 and CDR2 are MNHEY and SVGAGI. CDR3 region: CASSYSATGAQQPQHF. Here the CDR3 DNA reads TGTGCCAGCAGTTACTCAGCGACAGGAGCCCAGCAGCCCCAGCATTTT.

J is TRBJ2-7 and V is TRBV19, with 7 bases fitting TRBD1. Germline CDR1 LNHDA, CDR2 SQIVND (reference sequence). This CDR3 is 15 amino acids long. Trimming at V came to 0 bases and at J to 6 bases, leaving 8 bases not matched to a gene. CDR3 sequence (DNA): TGTGCCAGTAGTATAGACAGGGGGAGTCAGAGCGAGCAGTACTTC. It specifies CASSIDRGSQSEQYF.

J is TRBJ2-1 and V is TRBV7-9, with D possibly being TRBD2 (6 bases). Germline V gene lookup returns CDR1 SEHNR and CDR2 FQNEAQ (reference sequence). V shed 6 bases and J shed 7 bases, with 19 bases lying between them. The CDR3 has 15 residues. CDR3 protein: CASSRGAGGKNEQFF. CDR3 bases: TGTGCCAGCAGTCGAGGGGCCGGGGGTAAGAATGAGCAGTTCTTC.

This clone has just one count. Relative to the germline gene, one junction end is altered; a read error may explain this. The chain has TRBV9 and TRBJ2-6; the match to TRBD2 covers 11 bases. Germline V CDR1 and CDR2: SGDLS, YYNGEE. The CDR3 covers 18 residues. In DNA, the CDR3 is TGTGCCAGCAGCGTATCCCTAGCGGGGGGCCCCGGGGTCAACGTCCTGACTTTC. Residues: CASSVSLAGGPGVNVLTF.

This clone was recorded a few times. The V gene is TRBV4-1, the J gene TRBJ2-1; TRBD2 aligns across 10 bases. In germline, CDR1 is MGHRA, CDR2 YSYEKL. The CDR3 is made up of 14 amino acids. V dropped 6 bases and J dropped 4; count of bases not matched to a gene: 3. CDR3 sequence reads: CASRIAGGYNEQFF. The DNA for the CDR3 is TGCGCCAGCAGGATAGCGGGGGGTTACAATGAGCAGTTCTTC.

CDR3 region: CAWSVRESGYTF. Written as DNA, the CDR3 is TGTGCCTGGAGTGTACGGGAAAGTGGCTACACCTTC. The rearrangement uses TRBV30 and TRBJ1-2; no reliable D call. This CDR3 has 12 residues. V shed 0 bases and J shed 7 bases, with 9 bases lying between them. Germline V gives CDR1 GTSNPN, CDR2 SVGIG (reference sequence).

The V gene is TRBV24-1, the J gene TRBJ2-7; 7 bases map to TRBD2. The V gene's germline CDR1 is KGHDR and CDR2 SFDVKD. V gave up 9 bases and J gave up 4 bases; unmatched junction bases: 11. The CDR3 spans 14 residues. This chain's CDR3 is CATQSGAPGYEQYF. The CDR3 DNA follows: TGTGCCACCCAAAGCGGGGCCCCTGGGTACGAGCAGTACTTC.